This T cell receptor beta chain was captured in a study of T-cell memory formation after mild COVID-19. Study in general: TCR clustering was largely donor specific.

Broader study findings: Unconfirmed was the SARS-CoV-2 specificity of second-wave clones that peaked on day 37. Shrinking CD4+ clones resided mostly in CM and EM, and CD8+ ones in EMRA.

With constant-segment primers, 5'RACE yielded cDNA libraries of TCR alpha and TCR beta that carried sample barcodes and UMIs. MiXCR, applied by TCRdb to the 5' RACE reads, yields one record per CDR3 protein. The data hold about 470,000 distinct CDR3 sequences, with around 25% observed a single time. The V gene lost 8 bases and the J gene lost 2 bases, with 11 bases spanning the gap. Germline V lookup: CDR1 LNHNV, CDR2 YYDKDF (reference sequence). This CDR3 region has 13 residues. A remark on this clonotype: The antigen is not known.

V usage is TRBV15 and J usage is TRBJ2-3; perhaps TRBD2 as D (5 bases). The sample comprised PBMCs or a T cell subset sorted from them (not recorded which). The TCR was taken from an adult woman who had mild COVID-19 (a few samples of this study predate the infection). Cell type and time point are not known. The CDR3 spells CATRADLTDTQYF. The CDR3 nucleotides read TGTGCCACCCGAGCGGATCTCACAGATACGCAGTATTTT.